This TCR beta chain was identified in a study of blood T cell repertoires in COVID-19. Across the whole study: Sources were T cells, B-cell-depleted T cells, or PBMCs; the material itself was cDNA or gDNA.

Generated by immunoSEQ multiplex PCR, the TCRdb table keeps only in-frame clones and is missing some. In the table there are 220,000 or so clones, around 90% of which are singletons. The CDR3 runs to 14 residues. Germline V lookup: CDR1 KGHDR, CDR2 SFDVKD. The ends lost 5 bases at V and 0 bases at J; junction bases unmatched: 1. The source material was peripheral blood. The TCR originated in a man between 60 and 70 years old with COVID-19, enrolled during active disease. The chain employs TRBV24-1 and TRBJ2-3; 7 bases line up with TRBD2. CDR3 region: CATSAGGSTDTQYF. CDR3 nucleotide sequence: TGTGCCACCAGTGCCGGGGGGAGCACAGATACGCAGTATTTT.